Listed below are T cell receptor beta chains from one sample, sequenced in a study of blood T cell repertoires in COVID-19. Sequenced by immunoSEQ multiplex PCR; TCRdb stores in-frame clones only, minus some. Seen here are roughly 200,000 clones, approximately 88% observed once, and the top ten hold about 4.1%. The sample comprised peripheral blood. The receptors were sampled from a woman aged 25 to 39 with acute or convalescent COVID-19. Each CDR3 is given with its conserved first and last residue. The D gene is left open where the match is weak. Clone size, where shown, is once, few, many, or a class for clones that have expanded.

j_gene | abundance | v_gene | d_gene | CDR3nt | CDR3aa
TRBJ1-1 | - | TRBV27 | - | TGTGCCAGCAGTTTTAGGGAGCAGACTGAAGCTTTCTTT | CASSFREQTEAFF
TRBJ1-4 | - | TRBV2 | - | TGTGCCAGCAGTCCAGGACAGCGGGGAAAACTGTTTTTT | CASSPGQRGKLFF
TRBJ2-4 | - | TRBV4-1 | - | TGCGCCAGCAGGAGTTATTCTGGTGAGGCCAAAAACATTCAGTACTTC | CASRSYSGEAKNIQYF
TRBJ2-1 | - | TRBV7-8 | - | TGTGCCAGCAGCCCGGGCCCAACCGGAGGGTATGAGCAGTTCTTC | CASSPGPTGGYEQFF
TRBJ2-7 | - | TRBV3-1/TRBV3-2 | - | TGTGCCAGCAGCCAAGGTATATGGAGCTCCTACGAGCAGTACTTC | CASSQGIWSSYEQYF
TRBJ2-7 | - | TRBV4-2 | - | TGTGCCAGCAGCCAAGAGGATCGGGGGTACGAGCAGTACTTC | CASSQEDRGYEQYF
TRBJ2-1 | - | TRBV3-1/TRBV3-2 | - | TGTGCCAGCGCGTTGAGCTCCTACAATGAGCAGTTCTTC | CASALSSYNEQFF
TRBJ2-5 | - | TRBV11-2 | - | TGTGCCAGCAGCTTAGTCCCCCGGCGGGAGACCCAGTACTTC | CASSLVPRRETQYF
TRBJ1-4 | - | TRBV9 | - | TGTGCCAGCAGCGGAGCAACTAATGAAAAACTGTTTTTT | CASSGATNEKLFF
TRBJ2-7 | - | TRBV11-2 | TRBD1 | TGTGCCAGCAGCCAAGGGACAGGGAGCTCCTACGAGCAGTACTTC | CASSQGTGSSYEQYF
TRBJ2-7 | - | TRBV28 | TRBD2 | TGTGCCAGCAGTTTATGGCAGGGAGGGTCCTACGAGCAGTACTTC | CASSLWQGGSYEQYF
TRBJ2-1 | once | TRBV5-4 | - | TGTGCCAGCACCCGGTCGGATGAGCAGTTCTTC | CASTRSDEQFF
TRBJ2-7 | - | TRBV11-2 | - | TGTGCCAGCAGCCCGGGTCTTACTAGGTCCTACGAGCAGTACTTC | CASSPGLTRSYEQYF
TRBJ2-7 | few | TRBV3-1/TRBV3-2 | - | TGTGCCAGCAGCCTCCACTCCTACGAGCAGTACTTC | CASSLHSYEQYF